The clone carrying this T cell receptor (beta chain) is a singleton in its sample. The data were taken from a study of T cell responses to AZD1222 COVID-19 vaccine. Profiling relied on immunoSEQ multiplex PCR, and the TCRdb table lists in-frame clones only, not all of them. The sample contains under 150,000 clones, almost 95% of which appear only once. Trimming removed 0 bases from V and 4 bases from J, with 3 bases in between. This CDR3 spans 13 amino acids. Looked up from germline, CDR1 is KGHDR and CDR2 is SFDVKD. The sequencing used peripheral blood, collected 28 days after the second AZD1222 dose. This chain uses TRBV24-1 with TRBJ1-3; D gene uncertain. The sequence was obtained from an adult who received the AZD1222 COVID-19 vaccine. The CDR3 reads CATSDLLGNTIYF. CDR3 nucleotide sequence: TGTGCCACCAGTGATTTGCTGGGAAACACCATATATTTT.